These 4 T cell receptor beta chains originate from one sample sequenced in a study of T cell repertoires and HLA-DP antigens. Produced via immunoSEQ multiplex PCR; TCRdb's table is partial and in-frame only. In the table there are roughly 110,000 clones, 80% to 95% of which are singletons. Their antigen targets remain unknown. Material: CD4+ T cells from PBMCs. The origin of the receptors is a woman aged 18-29 years in good health and CMV-seronegative.

V and J are TRBV7-2 and TRBJ1-2, with D perhaps TRBD1 (6 bases). The CDR3 is made up of 16 amino acids. V lost 2 bases, J lost 2 bases, and 15 bases lay in between. The germline V gene encodes CDR1 SGHTA and CDR2 FQGNSA. This CDR3 reads CASSLSPRGQNYGYTF. CDR3 sequence (DNA): TGTGCCAGCAGCTTAAGCCCGAGAGGACAGAACTATGGCTACACCTTC.

This chain joins TRBV2 and TRBJ1-1; D not certain. This CDR3 has 13 amino acids. V was trimmed by 4 bases and J by 1 base, leaving 7 bases between them. Germline V CDR1 and CDR2: SNHLY, FYNNEI. As DNA, the CDR3 is TGTGCCAGCAGTGGACAACCGAACACTGAAGCTTTCTTT. This sequence encodes CASSGQPNTEAFF.

J is TRBJ2-7 and V is TRBV15; 8 positions agree with TRBD2. The V segment lost 0 bases and the J segment 6 bases; nucleotides outside the gene matches: 7. This CDR3 contains 15 residues. Germline V lookup: CDR1 LNHNV, CDR2 YYDKDF (reference sequence). The CDR3 loop is CATSRDVERESEQYF. CDR3 in DNA: TGTGCCACCAGCAGAGATGTTGAGCGGGAGAGCGAGCAGTACTTC.

The chain uses TRBV19 and TRBJ2-7; a weak D match, TRBD1 (6 bases). Germline assignment: CDR1 LNHDA and CDR2 SQIVND (reference sequence). Between the trimmed V and J ends, which lost 10 bases and 0 bases, there was a span of 22 bases. This CDR3 has 16 amino acids. CDR3 DNA sequence: TGTGCCACCCCTCTGTCCTCGGGCAGGGGCTCCTACGAGCAGTACTTC. This translates into CATPLSSGRGSYEQYF. Full variable domain (remainder filled in from reference TRBV19 and TRBJ2-7): DGGITQSPKYLFRKEGQNVTLSCEQNLNHDAMYWYRQDPGQGLRLIYYSQIVNDFQKGDIAEGYSVSREKKESFPLTVTSAQKNPTAFYLCATPLSSGRGSYEQYFGPGTRLTVT.